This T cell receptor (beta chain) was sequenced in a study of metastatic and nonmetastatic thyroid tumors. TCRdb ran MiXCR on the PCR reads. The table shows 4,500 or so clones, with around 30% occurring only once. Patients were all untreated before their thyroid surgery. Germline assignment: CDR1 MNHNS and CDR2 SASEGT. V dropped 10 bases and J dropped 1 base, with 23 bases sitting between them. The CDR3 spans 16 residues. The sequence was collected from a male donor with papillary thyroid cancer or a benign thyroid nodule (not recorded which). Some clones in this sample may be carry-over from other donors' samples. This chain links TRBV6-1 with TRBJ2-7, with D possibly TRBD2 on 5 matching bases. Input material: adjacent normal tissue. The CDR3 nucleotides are TGTGCCACCCACCGTCATGGAGGCGCAAGGTCCTACGAGCAGTACTTC. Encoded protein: CATHRHGGARSYEQYF.